This TCR beta chain was sequenced for a study of blood T cells in healthy people across ages. General study findings and limits: Estimated diversity, derived from one million T cells, was regarded as an underestimate. Unsorted PBMC material precluded a definitive naive versus antigen-experienced comparison.

The germline CDR1 and CDR2 sequences are MDHEN and SYDVKM. With 2 bases clipped from V and 1 base from J, the junction kept 3 bases outside the gene matches. The CDR3 is 15 residues long. PBMCs, at least 7 million per sample, were isolated. Of note for this clonotype: Its specificity is not known.

Alongside a J-beta primer mix, a sample-barcoded 5' primer served in a second PCR lasting about 7 to 12 cycles. Every cDNA molecule bore a tag from a template-switch adaptor containing 12 random nucleotides. One entry per CDR3 protein results from TCRdb running MiXCR on the 5' RACE reads. The sample lists about 280,000 distinct CDR3 sequences; 25% to 30% were seen once. This TCR came from a woman aged 70 to 79 in good health. The sequenced sample consisted of blood. The chain combines TRBV28 with TRBJ2-5, with TRBD1 matching 8 bases. CDR3 protein: CASSLLGTGQETQYF. DNA for the CDR3: TGTGCCAGCAGTTTACTAGGGACAGGCCAAGAGACCCAGTACTTC.